Listed here are 21 T cell receptor beta chains from one sample, sequenced in a study of cytomegalovirus exposure and HLA in healthy donors. The table came from immunoSEQ multiplex PCR; TCRdb's copy has only in-frame clones and leaves some out. The sample yields about 280,000 clones, 85% to 90% seen once. The material sequenced was PBMCs. These TCRs come from a woman aged 18-29 years in good health and CMV-seronegative.

This clone has ten or more counts. The chain couples TRBV10-3 to TRBJ2-7; 8 bases fit TRBD1. Germline V gives CDR1 ENHRY, CDR2 SYGVKD. This CDR3 has 13 residues. V lost 6 bases, J lost 2 bases, and 3 bases stayed unmatched. CDR3 residues: CAIRGQGPYEQYF. The CDR3 DNA reads TGTGCCATCAGAGGACAGGGCCCCTACGAGCAGTACTTC.

The CDR3 sequence: CASTPRGTGELFF. The CDR3 DNA is TGTGCCAGCACCCCGCGGGGTACCGGGGAGCTGTTTTTT. The rearrangement links TRBV9 to TRBJ2-2; perhaps TRBD2 as D (6 bases). Germline CDR1 and CDR2: SGDLS and YYNGEE. V was cut by 6 bases and J by 5 bases, with 11 bases left in between. CDR3 length: 13 amino acids.

CDR3 protein: CASQRSAVNNEKLFF. DNA for the CDR3: TGTGCCAGCCAGCGATCCGCAGTTAATAATGAAAAACTGTTTTTT. The chain recombines TRBV2 with TRBJ1-4, with no clear D. The germline V gene has CDR1 SNHLY and CDR2 FYNNEI. Trimming cost V 8 bases and J 4 bases, with 17 bases left between them. The CDR3 is made up of 15 amino acids.

In this sample, this clone turned up a few times. A read error may account for a junction end that differs from germline. This chain links TRBV30 with TRBJ1-5, with D unresolved. The CDR3 consists of 13 residues. Germline assignment: CDR1 GTSNPN and CDR2 SVGIG (reference sequence). The CDR3 DNA reads TGTGCCTCGAGTTTATTTAGCAATCAGCCCCAGCATTTT. It codes for CASSLFSNQPQHF. The full variable domain, with the rest looked up from reference TRBV30 and TRBJ1-5, is SQTIHQWPATLVQPVGSPLSLECTVEGTSNPNLYWYRQAAGRGLQLLFYSVGIGQISSEVPQNLSASRPQDRQFILSSKKLLLSDSGFYLCASSLFSNQPQHFGDGTRLSIL.

V usage is TRBV9 and J usage is TRBJ2-3; 11 bases map to TRBD2. Germline assignment: CDR1 SGDLS and CDR2 YYNGEE. CDR3 length: 17 residues. Losses at the gene ends were 3 bases for V and 0 bases for J; bases not matched to a gene: 6. The CDR3 DNA sequence: TGTGCCAGCAGCGCCGGAGGGACTAGCGGTAGCACAGATACGCAGTATTTT. As protein: CASSAGGTSGSTDTQYF.

The V and J genes are TRBV6-1 and TRBJ2-2; weak D call: TRBD1 (5 bases). CDR3 length: 14 amino acids. The germline V and J ends were trimmed by 6 bases and 6 bases, with 14 bases remaining between them. The V gene's germline CDR1 is MNHNS and CDR2 SASEGT. CDR3 region: CASRAQGTAGELFF. For the CDR3, the DNA is TGTGCCAGCAGAGCGCAGGGTACTGCCGGGGAGCTGTTTTTT.

The rearrangement joins TRBV2 to TRBJ2-3; 9 bases are a match to TRBD2. This CDR3 has 15 residues. From germline, CDR1 is SNHLY and CDR2 FYNNEI. After removal of 5 bases from V and 3 bases from J, the junction contained 6 bases not matched to a gene. The CDR3 is CASSLGLAETDTQYF. The CDR3 DNA follows: TGTGCCAGCAGTTTGGGACTAGCAGAGACAGATACGCAGTATTTT.

In DNA form, the CDR3 reads TGCAGCGTTGTTCCAGGGCTAACCTCCCACTCCTACGAGCAGTACTTC. This gives the protein CSVVPGLTSHSYEQYF. The V and J genes are TRBV29-1 and TRBJ2-7; D possibly corresponds to TRBD1 (5 bases). Per germline, CDR1 SQVTM and CDR2 ANQGSEA. V was pared by 4 bases and J by 0 bases, with 19 bases between. The CDR3 runs 16 residues.

The chain employs TRBV27 and TRBJ1-3, with 7 bases matching TRBD1. The CDR3 length is 16 residues. Germline lookup yields CDR1 MNHEY and CDR2 SMNVEV (reference sequence). J was trimmed by 0 bases and V by 3 bases; bases with no gene match: 5. The CDR3 region is CASSFNRGPSGNTIYF. CDR3 in DNA: TGTGCCAGCAGTTTTAACAGGGGCCCCTCTGGAAACACCATATATTTT.

The V and J genes are TRBV27 and TRBJ1-1; D remains ambiguous. CDR1 MNHEY and CDR2 SMNVEV come from the germline V gene (reference sequence). CDR3 length equals 14 residues. The V end lost 2 bases, the J end lost 6 bases, and 13 bases lay between the germline ends. Written as DNA, the CDR3 is TGTGCCAGCAGTTTAATGGGGTCGAGGGCTGAAGCTTTCTTT. Encoded protein: CASSLMGSRAEAFF.

Only one count was recorded for this clone. The rearrangement uses TRBV6-5 and TRBJ2-7, with a weak D call TRBD1 (5 bases). Germline V CDR1 and CDR2: MNHEY, SVGAGI. CDR3 size: 14 residues. The germline V and J ends were trimmed by 6 bases and 0 bases, with 12 bases remaining between them. The CDR3 DNA reads TGTGCCAGCAGCAAAGGGGTGGACTCCTACGAGCAGTACTTC. Protein product: CASSKGVDSYEQYF.

This chain connects TRBV4-1 to TRBJ2-6; the match to TRBD1 covers 8 bases. CDR3 length: 19 amino acids. J gave up 0 bases and V 0 bases, and 7 bases lay outside the gene matches. Germline CDR1 and CDR2: MGHRA and YSYEKL. The CDR3 DNA is TGCGCCAGCAGCCAAGAGAGGGGGACAGGCAGCTCTGGGGCCAACGTCCTGACTTTC. Translation gives CASSQERGTGSSGANVLTF.

As DNA, the CDR3 is TGCAGCGGACAGGCAGGGCGGAATGAGCAGTTCTTC. This codes for CSGQAGRNEQFF. The rearrangement uses TRBV29-1 and TRBJ2-1, with D perhaps matching TRBD1 (6 bases). Trimming took off 7 bases at V and 7 bases at J, with 14 bases between the two ends. CDR1 is SQVTM and CDR2 is ANQGSEA in the germline V gene. This CDR3 comprises 12 residues.

This rearrangement joins TRBV5-1 to TRBJ2-4; 9 bases line up with TRBD2. The germline gives CDR1 SGHRS, CDR2 YFSETQ. J lost 0 bases, V lost 4 bases, and 17 bases had no gene match. This CDR3 region has 20 residues. The CDR3 nucleotides read TGCGCCAGCAGCCCCCTTCGACCTAGCGGGGCCTCCCGAGCCAAAAACATTCAGTACTTC. Protein sequence: CASSPLRPSGASRAKNIQYF.

This chain connects TRBV10-2 to TRBJ2-7, with 7 bases that match TRBD2. Trimming took 2 bases from V and 3 from J; bases not matched to a gene: 4. The CDR3 consists of 14 residues. CDR1 is WSHSY, CDR2 SAAADI, per germline. This CDR3 reads CASSELGGSYEQYF. The CDR3 DNA is TGCGCCAGCAGTGAGCTTGGCGGGAGCTACGAGCAGTACTTC.

V gene TRBV5-1 combines with J gene TRBJ2-3; weak D call: TRBD1 (5 bases). Trimming cost V 0 bases and J 4 bases, with 21 bases left between them. This CDR3 region has 18 residues. In germline, CDR1 is SGHRS, CDR2 YFSETQ. CDR3 residues: CASSLAGLVGWGPDTQYF. CDR3 DNA: TGCGCCAGCAGCTTGGCCGGTCTCGTCGGTTGGGGCCCAGATACGCAGTATTTT. The full variable domain, rest sourced from reference TRBV5-1 and TRBJ2-3, is KAGVTQTPRYLIKTRGQQVTLSCSPISGHRSVSWYQQTPGQGLQFLFEYFSETQRNKGNFPGRFSGRQFSNSRSEMNVSTLELGDSALYLCASSLAGLVGWGPDTQYFGPGTRLTVL.

The chain carries TRBV25-1 and TRBJ1-1; 7 bases are a match to TRBD1. V gave up 4 bases and J gave up 0 bases; unmatched junction bases: 5. The germline V gene encodes CDR1 MGHDK and CDR2 SYGVNS. The CDR3 covers 15 residues. CDR3 sequence reads: CASSANRGMNTEAFF. The CDR3 region has the DNA TGTGCCAGCAGTGCAAACAGGGGCATGAACACTGAAGCTTTCTTT.

V and J are TRBV13 and TRBJ1-4; 8 positions match TRBD1. V lost 0 bases and J lost 8; bases outside the gene matches: 11. CDR1 PRHDT and CDR2 FYEKMQ come from the germline V gene (reference sequence). The CDR3 spans 17 residues. Written as DNA, the CDR3 is TGTGCCAGCAGCTTAGGAATCGGGACAGGTACGGGGGAAAAACTGTTTTTT. Translated, it gives CASSLGIGTGTGEKLFF.

CDR3 in DNA: TGTGCCAGCAGCACACGGACAAATCCCTTACCCGGGGAGCTGTTTTTT. It translates to CASSTRTNPLPGELFF. The rearrangement joins TRBV11-2 to TRBJ2-2; D perhaps matches TRBD1 (5 bases). V lost 5 bases and J 6 bases, leaving 19 bases between the germline ends. The CDR3 length is 16 residues. Per germline, CDR1 SGHAT and CDR2 FQNNGV.

V gene TRBV2 combines with J gene TRBJ2-1; D not resolved. The germline CDR1 and CDR2 sequences are SNHLY and FYNNEI. This CDR3 has 14 residues. Deletions cut 2 bases from V and 7 bases from J, with 12 bases between. In nucleotides, the CDR3 is TGTGCCAGCAGTGAAATAGCTGAGCGTAATGAGCAGTTCTTC. The encoded protein is CASSEIAERNEQFF.

The rearrangement uses TRBV6-5 and TRBJ2-7; 13 positions match TRBD2. The length of the CDR3 is 15 residues. CDR1 and CDR2 from the germline V gene are MNHEY and SVGAGI. The V gene end was trimmed by 6 bases and the J gene end by 2 bases; junction bases not matched to a gene: 4. CDR3 sequence: CASSSGLAGAYEQYF. The CDR3 DNA reads TGTGCCAGCAGCTCCGGACTAGCGGGAGCCTACGAGCAGTACTTC.